This T cell receptor beta chain was observed in a study of T cells and Merkel cell carcinoma outcomes. V lost 0 bases and J 5 bases, leaving 11 bases between the germline ends. The CDR3 is 14 residues long. CDR1 SGHDT and CDR2 YYEEEE come from the germline V gene. The protocol was immunoSEQ multiplex PCR, while the TCRdb copy is restricted to in-frame clones and leaves out a portion. The sample records over 5,500 clones, roughly 91% being singletons. The rearrangement links TRBV5-6 to TRBJ2-5, with D unresolved. The material sequenced was tumor tissue from Merkel cell carcinoma. The clonotype was recovered from a human donor with Merkel cell carcinoma. The CDR3 loop is CASSLVRVLETQYF. The CDR3 DNA sequence: TGTGCCAGCAGCTTGGTTCGGGTATTGGAGACCCAGTACTTC.